This TCR beta chain derives from a study of identical twins. The study's findings and limits: The analysis was cross-sectional rather than longitudinal within donors. The degree of excess twin sharing was weaker in beta out-of-frame sequences.

TCRdb re-analysed the 5' RACE reads in MiXCR, keeping a single row per CDR3 protein. Counted here are some 320,000 distinct CDR3 sequences, roughly an eighth occurring once; the ten biggest clones make up about 7%. A few counts support this clonotype. Antigen specificity is unknown. V lost 1 base and J 3 bases, leaving 14 bases between the germline ends. Germline V CDR1 and CDR2: MDHEN, SYDVKM. The CDR3 extends over 16 amino acids. The same sample was also studied in work on yellow fever vaccine responses in identical twins.

The sample consisted of CD8+ T cells sorted from blood. The source of this sequence is a woman aged 18-29 years in good health. The chain employs TRBV28 and TRBJ2-3; D is perhaps TRBD2 (6 bases). This CDR3 is CASSLYSGRGTDTQYF. The CDR3 DNA sequence: TGTGCCAGCAGTTTATACTCAGGACGGGGGACAGATACGCAGTATTTT.